The 27 T cell receptor beta chains below all came from one sample that was sequenced in a study of blood T cell repertoires in COVID-19. The data were produced by immunoSEQ multiplex PCR, yet TCRdb's version contains in-frame clones alone and is incomplete. The sample holds roughly 670,000 clones, about 90% seen once. Material: peripheral blood. The receptors come from a woman aged 18-29 years with acute or convalescent COVID-19.

The genes are TRBV6-5 and TRBJ1-1, with D tentatively TRBD1 (5 bases). The CDR3 runs 14 residues. V was cut by 7 bases and J by 6 bases, with 18 bases left in between. Germline CDR1 reads MNHEY; CDR2 reads SVGAGI. The CDR3 here is CASNTPGGTAEAFF. In DNA, the CDR3 is TGTGCCAGCAACACTCCCGGGGGAACTGCTGAAGCTTTCTTT.

The chain has TRBV6-2 or TRBV6-3 and TRBJ2-6; a possible D gene is TRBD2 (6 bases). V gave up 6 bases and J gave up 0 bases, with 21 bases separating them. This CDR3 comprises 19 residues. Germline assignment: CDR1 MNHEY and CDR2 SVGEGT. Here the CDR3 DNA reads TGTGCCAGCAGCTCCGACGCAGCGGGCTCTAGCTCTGGGGCCAACGTCCTGACTTTC. Protein sequence: CASSSDAAGSSSGANVLTF.

This sequence joins TRBV14 and TRBJ1-6; D call uncertain. The CDR3 spans 15 residues. The germline V and J ends were trimmed by 0 bases and 7 bases, with 10 bases remaining between them. CDR1 is SGHDN and CDR2 is FVKESK in the germline V gene. The CDR3 bases are TGTGCCAGCAGCCAAGAGGGGAGGTCGAATTCACCCCTCCACTTT. The encoded protein is CASSQEGRSNSPLHF.

CDR3 DNA sequence: TGTGCCAGCAGCTTAGTAGGATCCCGAGCGTTCGCGGAAGGCTACACCTTC. It is translated as CASSLVGSRAFAEGYTF. This chain connects TRBV7-8 to TRBJ1-2; no clear D. CDR1 and CDR2 from the germline V gene are SGHVS and FQNEAQ. The CDR3 sequence is 17 residues long. The V end was cut by 1 base, the J end by 8 bases, with 23 bases between.

A single count supports this clone. Here the CDR3 reads CASSFGERETQYF. The CDR3 region has the DNA TGTGCCAGCAGTTTTGGGGAGCGGGAGACCCAGTACTTC. The chain combines TRBV6-2 or TRBV6-3 with TRBJ2-5; D possibly corresponds to TRBD2 (5 bases). Germline values: CDR1 MNHEY, CDR2 SVGEGT. The CDR3 covers 13 residues. V was pared by 4 bases and J by 5 bases, with 11 bases between.

The J gene is TRBJ2-7, the V gene TRBV29-1; D is perhaps TRBD2 (5 bases). The ends were cut back, 7 bases at V and 3 bases at J, with 7 bases in the middle. This CDR3 comprises 10 residues. Germline V lookup: CDR1 SQVTM, CDR2 ANQGSEA. The CDR3 sequence: CSAGDYEQYF. The CDR3 DNA reads TGCAGCGCCGGGGACTACGAGCAGTACTTC.

The chain combines TRBV18 with TRBJ2-7; D perhaps matches TRBD1 (7 bases). The V end lost 2 bases, the J end lost 0 bases, and 14 bases lay between the germline ends. The CDR3 spans 16 residues. In germline, CDR1 is KGHSH, CDR2 LQKENI. Here the CDR3 reads CASSPATGTHSYEQYF. CDR3 DNA sequence: TGTGCCAGCTCACCAGCGACAGGGACTCACTCCTACGAGCAGTACTTC. The full variable domain, with the rest looked up from reference TRBV18 and TRBJ2-7, is NAGVMQNPRHLVRRRGQEARLRCSPMKGHSHVYWYRQLPEEGLKFMVYLQKENIIDESGMPKERFSAEFPKEGPSILRIQQVVRGDSAAYFCASSPATGTHSYEQYFGPGTRLTVT.

The rearrangement joins TRBV6-5 to TRBJ2-7; TRBD1 matches 9 bases. The CDR3 totals 15 residues. The J segment lost 2 bases and the V segment lost 7 bases, leaving 9 bases of the junction unmatched. Germline lookup yields CDR1 MNHEY and CDR2 SVGAGI. CDR3 DNA sequence: TGTGCCAGCACTGGGCTGGACAGGGGTCCCTACGAGCAGTACTTC. Its translation is CASTGLDRGPYEQYF.

The chain has TRBV4-3 and TRBJ1-2, with 8 bases fitting TRBD1. CDR1 and CDR2 (germline): LGHNA, YSLEER. V was pared by 3 bases and J by 2 bases, with 5 bases of the junction left unmatched. The CDR3 is made up of 15 amino acids. For the CDR3, the DNA is TGCGCCAGCAGCCAGTACGACAGGGGAAACTATGGCTACACCTTC. The encoded protein is CASSQYDRGNYGYTF.

The J gene is TRBJ1-5, the V gene TRBV10-3, with 9 bases that match TRBD1. Germline V CDR1 and CDR2: ENHRY, SYGVKD. Trimming at V came to 2 bases and at J to 6 bases, leaving 11 bases not matched to a gene. This CDR3 has 17 residues. The CDR3 DNA sequence: TGTGCCATCAGTGAGACACTACGGGACAGGGTATCTCAGCCCCAGCATTTT. This sequence encodes CAISETLRDRVSQPQHF.

The rearrangement uses TRBV12-5 and TRBJ1-2; D ambiguous. Trimming shortened V by 7 bases and J by 1 base, and 10 bases separated the two germline ends. CDR1 and CDR2 from the germline V gene are LGHNT and FRNRAP. The CDR3 has 13 residues. CDR3 sequence: CASAIQINYGYTF. DNA for the CDR3: TGTGCTAGTGCCATACAGATTAACTATGGCTACACCTTC.

The chain joins TRBV12-3 or TRBV12-4 to TRBJ2-4; 7 nucleotides line up with TRBD1. The CDR3 totals 12 residues. The trim removed 6 bases at V and 8 bases at J, leaving 4 bases unmatched. CDR3 region: CASRGTEDIQYF. CDR3 coding DNA: TGTGCCAGCAGGGGGACAGAGGACATTCAGTACTTC.

This chain links TRBV19 with TRBJ1-6; no definite D call. CDR1 and CDR2 from the germline V gene are LNHDA and SQIVND (reference sequence). V was shortened by 3 bases and J by 9 bases, with 6 bases between the two germline ends. The length of the CDR3 is 12 residues. CDR3 DNA: TGTGCCAGTAGTATTTGGGCTTCACCCCTCCACTTT. It yields the protein CASSIWASPLHF.

This rearrangement joins TRBV5-1 to TRBJ1-2; 7 bases map to TRBD1. This CDR3 comprises 16 residues. CDR1 is SGHRS, CDR2 YFSETQ, per germline. Unmatched junction bases numbered 9, after V lost 4 bases and J lost 0 bases. For the CDR3, the DNA is TGCGCCAGCAGCCCCTTACGCGGGACAGCTAACTATGGCTACACCTTC. Amino acids: CASSPLRGTANYGYTF.

This clone has only one observation. This chain uses TRBV19 with TRBJ2-2, with TRBD1 as a possible D gene (6 bases). Germline CDR1 reads LNHDA; CDR2 reads SQIVND (reference sequence). V was clipped by 3 bases and J by 5 bases, with 10 bases between them. The CDR3 is made up of 14 amino acids. The CDR3: CASSILGQTGELFF. The CDR3 DNA reads as TGTGCCAGTAGTATCCTCGGACAGACCGGGGAGCTGTTTTTT.

The chain recombines TRBV6-5 with TRBJ1-1; tentatively, D is TRBD1 (6 bases). V dropped 5 bases and J dropped 10 bases, with 17 bases sitting between them. This CDR3 has 13 amino acids. In germline, CDR1 is MNHEY, CDR2 SVGAGI. The CDR3 coding sequence is TGTGCCAGCAGTCCTGGGGGGGCGTTGGTAGCTTTCTTT. Its protein product is CASSPGGALVAFF.

This rearrangement joins TRBV28 to TRBJ1-2, with D possibly matching TRBD1 (6 bases). Trimming removed 6 bases from V and 4 bases from J, with 12 bases in between. The V gene's germline CDR1 is MDHEN and CDR2 SYDVKM. The CDR3 has 13 residues. In DNA form, the CDR3 reads TGTGCCAGCAGAGAACAGGGAGTCTATGGCTACACCTTC. This encodes CASREQGVYGYTF.

V usage is TRBV24-1 and J usage is TRBJ1-2; 7 nucleotides agree with TRBD1. The J segment lost 4 bases and the V segment lost 5 bases, leaving 12 bases of the junction unmatched. CDR1 and CDR2 from the germline V gene are KGHDR and SFDVKD. This CDR3 has 16 amino acids. CDR3 nucleotides: TGTGCCACCAGTGGCCCCCATCAGGGGGATCCCTATGGCTACACCTTC. It codes for CATSGPHQGDPYGYTF.

The V gene is TRBV24-1, the J gene TRBJ2-1, with TRBD2 matching over 8 bases. Germline lookup yields CDR1 KGHDR and CDR2 SFDVKD. The CDR3 extends over 15 amino acids. Unmatched junction bases numbered 5, after V lost 4 bases and J lost 4 bases. CDR3 sequence: CATSDQRGPYNEQFF. The CDR3 DNA reads TGTGCCACCAGTGACCAGCGGGGGCCTTACAATGAGCAGTTCTTC.

CDR3: CASSLAESGVGSYNEQFF. As DNA, the CDR3 is TGTGCCAGCAGCTTGGCCGAGTCAGGGGTCGGGTCCTACAATGAGCAGTTCTTC. The genes are TRBV5-4 and TRBJ2-1, with D perhaps matching TRBD1 (6 bases). Per the germline V gene, CDR1 is SGHNT and CDR2 is YYREEE (reference sequence). This CDR3 region has 18 residues. Trimming took 0 bases from V and 1 from J, leaving 17 bases between them.

The chain has TRBV4-3 and TRBJ2-2; tentative D call: TRBD2 (5 bases). Trimming took 3 bases from V and 2 from J, leaving 10 bases between them. Germline V gene sequence: CDR1 LGHNA, CDR2 YSLEER. This CDR3 region has 15 residues. The CDR3 nucleotides are TGCGCCAGCAGCCAGAGGACTTTAAACACCGGGGAGCTGTTTTTT. It specifies CASSQRTLNTGELFF.

This clone was observed once. The DNA for the CDR3 is TGTGCCAGCAGCCGATACGAGACCGGGACAGGTGGCTACACCTTC. Its translation is CASSRYETGTGGYTF. The chain employs TRBV5-8 and TRBJ1-2, with TRBD1 matching 8 bases. The CDR3 loop spans 15 amino acids. The junction had 12 bases not matched to a gene; V was cut back by 4 bases and J by 7 bases. Per the germline V gene, CDR1 is SGHTS and CDR2 is YDEGEE.

This chain uses TRBV7-9 with TRBJ2-1; D may be TRBD1 (5 bases). Trimming cost V 1 base and J 2 bases, with 12 bases left between them. The CDR3 runs 16 residues. In germline, CDR1 is SEHNR, CDR2 FQNEAQ (reference sequence). DNA of the CDR3: TGTGCCAGCAGCTTAGTAGGGGTTTACCCCTACAATGAGCAGTTCTTC. This gives the protein CASSLVGVYPYNEQFF.

The chain carries TRBV30 and TRBJ1-6; 8 positions match TRBD1. CDR3 length: 16 residues. With V trimmed by 2 bases and J by 0 bases, 3 bases remained unmatched. CDR1 is GTSNPN and CDR2 is SVGIG in the germline V gene (reference sequence). CDR3 bases: TGTGCCTGGAGTTACAGGGGGAGCTCCTATAATTCACCCCTCCACTTT. This sequence encodes CAWSYRGSSYNSPLHF.

The chain links TRBV6-4 to TRBJ2-5; possible D gene TRBD2, 5 bases. This CDR3 spans 17 amino acids. V was pared by 0 bases and J by 3 bases, with 17 bases between. Germline loops: CDR1 MRHNA, CDR2 SNTAGT. The CDR3 DNA follows: TGTGCCAGCAGTGACTCGATGCGAGGGCTAGGGAAAGAGACCCAGTACTTC. Protein product: CASSDSMRGLGKETQYF.

The chain couples TRBV5-1 to TRBJ1-1; TRBD1 matches at 8 bases. Unmatched junction bases numbered 5, after V lost 2 bases and J lost 2 bases. The CDR3 is made up of 15 amino acids. Germline V gene sequence: CDR1 SGHRS, CDR2 YFSETQ. Here the CDR3 DNA reads TGCGCCAGCAGCTTCACAGGGGGGTTTAACACTGAAGCTTTCTTT. Translated, it gives CASSFTGGFNTEAFF.

The gene calls are TRBV28 and TRBJ1-2; D is unclear. This CDR3 spans 13 amino acids. Germline values: CDR1 MDHEN, CDR2 SYDVKM. The V and J ends lost 2 bases and 4 bases respectively, with 8 bases between them. CDR3 sequence reads: CASSLNGIYGYTF. The CDR3 nucleotides read TGTGCCAGCAGTTTAAACGGGATCTATGGCTACACCTTC.